This T cell receptor beta chain is from a study of beta chain features in type 1 diabetes. Note on this clone: The antigen remains undetermined.

Sorting that relied on CD45RO/CCR7/CD25/CD127/CD95/CD27 yielded CD4+ naive, central memory, regulatory and stem cell-like memory cells. All sorted populations exceeded 95% purity. The isolated RNA, all of it, was reverse transcribed, so expressed TCRB transcripts were what got sequenced. The method was immunoSEQ multiplex PCR; TCRdb's version includes in-frame clones alone and lacks a portion of them. The data contain approximately 50,000 clones, 55% to 75% of them singletons. Regarding the study as a whole: In comparison with healthy donors, patients had naive, central memory and Treg TCRB repertoires that appeared more similar. There was a moderate but significant shortening of TCRB CDR3s in all four CD4+ subsets of Type 1 diabetes patients. A potential influence of HLA type upon TCRB rearrangement remained unresolved herein.

Trimming removed 8 bases from V and 7 bases from J, with 11 bases in between. Germline V CDR1 and CDR2: MDHEN, SYDVKM. This CDR3 region has 11 residues. The source of this sequence is a woman in her 30s with type 1 diabetes. The source material was stem cell memory CD4+ T cells from blood. J is TRBJ1-2 and V is TRBV28, with D unresolved. CDR3 protein: CASQTSFGYTF. DNA for the CDR3: TGTGCCAGCCAGACTTCTTTTGGCTACACCTTC.